A selection of T cell receptor beta chains follows, all from one sample in a study of CD8 T cells in Susac syndrome. One entry per CDR3 protein, called by TCRdb with MiXCR from the immunoSEQ multiplex PCR reads. The sample has a few hundred thousand distinct CDR3 sequences, 92% seen once; the top ten hold about 0.12%. The sample was CD8+ T cells from PBMCs. All receptors come from a human donor with multiple sclerosis. The CDR3 runs from the conserved cysteine through the conserved F or W. The D gene is left open where the match is weak. Expanded clones are given a class, and other clones once, few, many or no size at all.

abundance: -; j_gene: TRBJ2-1; d_gene: -; v_gene: TRBV6-5; len: 15; CDR3nt: TGTGCCAGCAGTTACAGGCAGGCTATCTACAATGAGCAGTTCTTC; CDR3aa: CASSYRQAIYNEQFF
abundance: -; j_gene: TRBJ1-1; d_gene: -; v_gene: TRBV7-6; len: 15; CDR3nt: TGTGCCACCTCACAGGGTTTAGGAGTGAACACTGAAGCTTTCTTT; CDR3aa: CATSQGLGVNTEAFF
abundance: once; j_gene: TRBJ1-2; d_gene: TRBD1; v_gene: TRBV6-1; len: 16; CDR3nt: TGTGCCAGCAGAGAACAGGGGGCCGCTCTTCTTTTTCGCTACACCTTC; CDR3aa: CASREQGAALLFRYTF
abundance: -; j_gene: TRBJ2-2; d_gene: -; v_gene: TRBV10-2; len: 11; CDR3nt: TGCGCCAGCCAGAGCACCGGGGAGCTGTTTTTT; CDR3aa: CASQSTGELFF
abundance: once; j_gene: TRBJ1-5; d_gene: -; v_gene: TRBV11-2; len: 17; CDR3nt: TGTGCCAGCAGCTTAGGCCGACAGGTTCAAGGAAATCAGCCCCAGCATTTT; CDR3aa: CASSLGRQVQGNQPQHF
abundance: -; j_gene: TRBJ2-7; d_gene: -; v_gene: TRBV6-5; len: 15; CDR3nt: TGTGCCAGCAGCCCCTCGGGCGCTTGGTCCTACGAGCAGTACTTC; CDR3aa: CASSPSGAWSYEQYF
abundance: -; j_gene: TRBJ1-1; d_gene: TRBD1; v_gene: TRBV4-2; len: 15; CDR3nt: TGTGCCAGCAGCCAAGGACCGGGACAGGACACTGAAGCTTTCTTT; CDR3aa: CASSQGPGQDTEAFF
abundance: -; j_gene: TRBJ2-5; d_gene: -; v_gene: TRBV25-1; len: 15; CDR3nt: TGTGCCAGCAGTGATGAGGAGACCCGCCAAGAGACCCAGTACTTC; CDR3aa: CASSDEETRQETQYF
abundance: -; j_gene: TRBJ2-1; d_gene: TRBD1; v_gene: TRBV6-5; len: 19; CDR3nt: TGTGCCAGCAGTTACTCGGCAGGGGGCTGGGAAGGCTCCTACAATGAGCAGTTCTTC; CDR3aa: CASSYSAGGWEGSYNEQFF
abundance: -; j_gene: TRBJ2-3; d_gene: TRBD2; v_gene: TRBV5-1; len: 16; CDR3nt: TGCGCCAGCAGCTTCGGACTAGCGGGGGAGGTGGATACGCAGTATTTT; CDR3aa: CASSFGLAGEVDTQYF
abundance: -; j_gene: TRBJ2-1; d_gene: TRBD1; v_gene: TRBV29-1; len: 13; CDR3nt: TGCAGCGTCGGACAGGGAGACTACAATGAGCAGTTCTTC; CDR3aa: CSVGQGDYNEQFF
abundance: -; j_gene: TRBJ1-1; d_gene: -; v_gene: TRBV7-8; len: 11; CDR3nt: TGTGCCAGCAGCACCCCGGGGGAAGCTTTCTTT; CDR3aa: CASSTPGEAFF
abundance: -; j_gene: TRBJ2-2; d_gene: -; v_gene: TRBV3-1; len: 13; CDR3nt: TGTGCCAGCAGCCCCTCGGGGAACGGGGAGCTGTTTTTT; CDR3aa: CASSPSGNGELFF
abundance: -; j_gene: TRBJ2-7; d_gene: -; v_gene: TRBV30; len: 13; CDR3nt: TGTGCCTGGAGTGAATCTGCCGTGGTTGAGCAGTACTTC; CDR3aa: CAWSESAVVEQYF
abundance: few; j_gene: TRBJ2-7; d_gene: TRBD1; v_gene: TRBV29-1; len: 13; CDR3nt: TGCAGCGTAGAAACCGGGACAGGCTACGAGCAGTACTTC; CDR3aa: CSVETGTGYEQYF
abundance: -; j_gene: TRBJ2-2; d_gene: -; v_gene: TRBV24-1; len: 14; CDR3nt: TGTGCCACCTCGAATACTTTAACACCCGGGGAGCTGTTTTTT; CDR3aa: CATSNTLTPGELFF
abundance: -; j_gene: TRBJ2-7; d_gene: TRBD1; v_gene: TRBV2; len: 14; CDR3nt: TGTGCCAGCAGTGACCCCCGGGACAGCTACGAGCAGTACTTC; CDR3aa: CASSDPRDSYEQYF
abundance: -; j_gene: TRBJ2-1; d_gene: -; v_gene: TRBV15; len: 14; CDR3nt: TGTGCCACCAGCAAATCAGGGTTTTGGGATGAGCAGTTCTTC; CDR3aa: CATSKSGFWDEQFF
abundance: -; j_gene: TRBJ2-6; d_gene: -; v_gene: TRBV12-5; len: 13; CDR3nt: TGTGCTAGTGGCTTTTGGTCGGGAGACGTCCTGACTTTC; CDR3aa: CASGFWSGDVLTF
abundance: -; j_gene: TRBJ2-6; d_gene: -; v_gene: TRBV9; len: 16; CDR3nt: TGTGCCAGCAGCGTAGACAGGATCTCTGGGGCCAACGTCCTGACTTTC; CDR3aa: CASSVDRISGANVLTF
abundance: -; j_gene: TRBJ2-3; d_gene: -; v_gene: TRBV6-5; len: 13; CDR3nt: TGTGCCAGCAGTTGGGCGGGATCAGATACGCAGTATTTT; CDR3aa: CASSWAGSDTQYF
abundance: -; j_gene: TRBJ2-1; d_gene: TRBD2; v_gene: TRBV27; len: 14; CDR3nt: TGTTCCAGCAGTTTAGCGGGGATATACAATGAGCAGTTCTTC; CDR3aa: CSSSLAGIYNEQFF
abundance: -; j_gene: TRBJ2-1; d_gene: TRBD2; v_gene: TRBV2; len: 15; CDR3nt: TGTGCCAGCCTCCCCGTAGGCGGGAGTTACAATGAGCAGTTCTTC; CDR3aa: CASLPVGGSYNEQFF
abundance: once; j_gene: TRBJ2-1; d_gene: -; v_gene: TRBV27; len: 16; CDR3nt: TGTGCCAGCAGTCGACAGTTGTTCAGCTCCTACAATGAGCAGTTCTTC; CDR3aa: CASSRQLFSSYNEQFF
abundance: -; j_gene: TRBJ1-4; d_gene: -; v_gene: TRBV19; len: 15; CDR3nt: TGTGCCAGTAGTATAAACGGTGGCGCGAATGAAAAACTGTTTTTT; CDR3aa: CASSINGGANEKLFF
abundance: once; j_gene: TRBJ2-7; d_gene: TRBD1; v_gene: TRBV29-1; len: 16; CDR3nt: TGCAGCGTTGGGGGCGACAGGGTCCAATTGGACTACGAGCAGTACTTC; CDR3aa: CSVGGDRVQLDYEQYF
abundance: -; j_gene: TRBJ2-3; d_gene: TRBD2; v_gene: TRBV4-1; len: 18; CDR3nt: TGCGCCAGCAGCCTAAGGGATGTGCCGGCTAGCGGATTAGATACGCAGTATTTT; CDR3aa: CASSLRDVPASGLDTQYF
abundance: -; j_gene: TRBJ2-3; d_gene: -; v_gene: TRBV27; len: 15; CDR3nt: TGTGCCAGCAGTTTAACGCCTGCGGTCTCAGATACGCAGTATTTT; CDR3aa: CASSLTPAVSDTQYF
abundance: -; j_gene: TRBJ1-2; d_gene: -; v_gene: TRBV19; len: 14; CDR3nt: TGTGCCAGTAGTATGGAAGTCAGCAACTATGGCTACACCTTC; CDR3aa: CASSMEVSNYGYTF
abundance: -; j_gene: TRBJ2-6; d_gene: -; v_gene: TRBV7-2; len: 19; CDR3nt: TGTGCCAGCAGCTTTCCTTTCGAACAGGTTACCTCTGGGGCCAACGTCCTGACTTTC; CDR3aa: CASSFPFEQVTSGANVLTF
abundance: once; j_gene: TRBJ2-3; d_gene: -; v_gene: TRBV18; len: 15; CDR3nt: TGTGCCAGCTCACCGGAGTTCCCGTCACAAGATACGCAGTATTTT; CDR3aa: CASSPEFPSQDTQYF
abundance: -; j_gene: TRBJ2-1; d_gene: -; v_gene: TRBV24-1; len: 16; CDR3nt: TGTGCCACCAGCCCACGCCGCGGTTTCTCGTCGAATGAGCAGTTCTTC; CDR3aa: CATSPRRGFSSNEQFF
abundance: -; j_gene: TRBJ2-3; d_gene: TRBD2; v_gene: TRBV15; len: 14; CDR3nt: TGTGCCATTAGTCAGGGCGGGAGTATGGATACGCAGTATTTT; CDR3aa: CAISQGGSMDTQYF
abundance: -; j_gene: TRBJ2-7; d_gene: TRBD1; v_gene: TRBV29-1; len: 13; CDR3nt: TGCAGCGTTGAGGACAGGGATTCCTACGAGCAGTACTTC; CDR3aa: CSVEDRDSYEQYF
abundance: -; j_gene: TRBJ1-5; d_gene: -; v_gene: TRBV27; len: 14; CDR3nt: TGTGCCAGCAGCAGGGATCGGTCCGATCAGCCCCAGCATTTT; CDR3aa: CASSRDRSDQPQHF
abundance: -; j_gene: TRBJ2-4; d_gene: -; v_gene: TRBV10-3; len: 15; CDR3nt: TGTGCCATCAGTGAGTCGCGTCTAGCCAAAAACATTCAGTACTTC; CDR3aa: CAISESRLAKNIQYF
abundance: once; j_gene: TRBJ2-1; d_gene: TRBD1; v_gene: TRBV29-1; len: 13; CDR3nt: TGCAGCGTTGTGGGACAGGGGTCTGGTGAGCAGTTCTTC; CDR3aa: CSVVGQGSGEQFF
abundance: -; j_gene: TRBJ2-7; d_gene: TRBD2; v_gene: TRBV5-1; len: 16; CDR3nt: TGCGCCAGCAGCGGACCCGGCGGGAGTGGGACCTACGAGCAGTACTTC; CDR3aa: CASSGPGGSGTYEQYF
abundance: -; j_gene: TRBJ1-2; d_gene: -; v_gene: TRBV9; len: 18; CDR3nt: TGTGCCAGCAGCGTAGACAAGGGGGGGAACAGACATAACTATGGCTACACCTTC; CDR3aa: CASSVDKGGNRHNYGYTF
abundance: -; j_gene: TRBJ2-2; d_gene: TRBD1; v_gene: TRBV27; len: 15; CDR3nt: TGTGCCAGCACCTCTGGGACAGGGGGCACCGGGGAGCTGTTTTTT; CDR3aa: CASTSGTGGTGELFF
abundance: -; j_gene: TRBJ2-2; d_gene: -; v_gene: TRBV13; len: 16; CDR3nt: TGTGCCAGCTGCGAGGGGCGGGACTCGAACACCGGGGAGCTGTTTTTT; CDR3aa: CASCEGRDSNTGELFF
abundance: -; j_gene: TRBJ1-1; d_gene: -; v_gene: TRBV6-2/TRBV6-3; len: 14; CDR3nt: TGTGCCAGCAGAAACCCCTGGGGGATCTCTGAAGCTTTCTTT; CDR3aa: CASRNPWGISEAFF
abundance: -; j_gene: TRBJ2-1; d_gene: -; v_gene: TRBV20-1; len: 16; CDR3nt: TGCAGTGCCGCCACTACGAGGACTCTCAAAGGGGGTGAGCAGTTCTTC; CDR3aa: CSAATTRTLKGGEQFF
abundance: once; j_gene: TRBJ1-5; d_gene: -; v_gene: TRBV5-6; len: 14; CDR3nt: TGTGCCAGCAGCGACGGCCTTGTAGATCAGCCCCAGCATTTT; CDR3aa: CASSDGLVDQPQHF
abundance: -; j_gene: TRBJ2-1; d_gene: -; v_gene: TRBV3-1; len: 16; CDR3nt: TGTGCCAGCAGCCAACCGGGTTTAGGGGCTTACAATGAGCAGTTCTTC; CDR3aa: CASSQPGLGAYNEQFF
abundance: few; j_gene: TRBJ1-4; d_gene: -; v_gene: TRBV9; len: 15; CDR3nt: TGTGCCAGCAGCGGTGGAGAGGATGTGTATGAAAAACTGTTTTTT; CDR3aa: CASSGGEDVYEKLFF
abundance: -; j_gene: TRBJ1-2; d_gene: -; v_gene: TRBV2; len: 15; CDR3nt: TGTGCCAGCAGTGAATCCGGTTACGGGGTCTATGGCTACACCTTC; CDR3aa: CASSESGYGVYGYTF
abundance: -; j_gene: TRBJ2-7; d_gene: TRBD1; v_gene: TRBV7-9; len: 14; CDR3nt: TGTGCCAGCAGCTCCTTCGACAGGGGCTACGAGCAGTACTTC; CDR3aa: CASSSFDRGYEQYF
abundance: -; j_gene: TRBJ2-1; d_gene: -; v_gene: TRBV9; len: 13; CDR3nt: TGTGCCAGCAGCCCATGGGGAGAAGATGAGCAGTTCTTC; CDR3aa: CASSPWGEDEQFF
abundance: -; j_gene: TRBJ2-3; d_gene: -; v_gene: TRBV4-3; len: 13; CDR3nt: TGCGCCAGCAGCCTCATCCGCACAGATACGCAGTATTTT; CDR3aa: CASSLIRTDTQYF
abundance: few; j_gene: TRBJ2-7; d_gene: -; v_gene: TRBV6-6; len: 13; CDR3nt: TGTGCCAGCAGTTACCCAGGGTCCTACGAGCAGTACTTC; CDR3aa: CASSYPGSYEQYF